This T cell receptor beta chain was identified in a study of cytomegalovirus exposure and HLA in healthy donors (dated by TCRdb to about 2017). With respect to the entire study: An earlier analysis of some 600 of the donors reported about 280 Gb of sequence data and 117 million unique TCR beta sequences obtained from 150 million to 200 million T cells. In the later analysis, no new phenotypic data were used to find candidate immune exposures; instead, reliance was placed on TCR beta sequences and their occurrence across donors. The number of donors typed differed by locus, with roughly 629-640 for A, B, C, DRB1 and DQB1, 522 for DQA1, 600 to 610 for DPA1, and 400 to 490 for DPB1. The study aimed to test whether signatures of past pathogen exposure could be identified by cataloging public T cell receptors. Of the 300 to 400 genotyped donors, 65% to 90% fell in the genetic ancestry cluster associated with self-reported Caucasian donors. On average, 235,054 unique TCR beta nucleotide sequences were sequenced per donor among 398 genotyped donors of the cohort, with roughly 19% of those sequences being non-productive. A later genetic analysis took genome-wide SNP genotypes for about 55% of the roughly 670 donors and used that subset as a discovery cohort. Both class I and class II loci were covered by HLA typing, at four-digit resolution. About 300 gigabases of sequencing data and approximately 80 million unique TCR sequences were included in an early release covering under 650 HLA-typed donors. Besides the first cohort of approximately 710 subjects, a separate validation cohort made up of 120 different subjects was used. Every repertoire in the discovery cohort had been generated on one and the same sequencing platform. Four or five DR-DQ haplotypes were treated as single units for association and clustering because of strong linkage in the cohort. An earlier analysis of 587 of the donors used high-throughput TCR beta sequencing to judge whether each TCR beta V gene segment behaved as functional or pseudogenic. A later analysis re-examined previously published TCR beta repertoires from just over 650 donors and added high-resolution HLA genotyping to investigate patterns of TCR occurrence. Donor age, sex, ethnicity and CMV serostatus were compiled together with the repertoire data. High-throughput TCR immunosequencing, statistical association of individual TCRs with disease status, and machine learning were combined to predict cytomegalovirus infection status. The T cell repertoires of 700 or so subjects were profiled by immunosequencing and related to cytomegalovirus serostatus.

Receptor libraries were prepared by the immunoSEQ multiplex PCR assay. For the multiplex PCR, a mixture combining 60 forward primers for TCR Vbeta segments and 13 reverse primers for TCR Jbeta segments was used. Amplification of the CDR3 region of rearranged TCR beta genes was performed with a multiplex PCR assay on genomic DNA. The Illumina HiSeq System was used to sequence the amplified TCR beta libraries as 87-base-pair reads. Turning to the authors' computational methods: A later analysis tallied some 79 million unique TCR beta chains across the 666 repertoires, and about 12 million of those chains were shared by two or more donors. To remove PCR and sequencing errors, raw reads were error-corrected and collapsed into unique sequences using a nearest-neighbor algorithm that merged closely related sequences. Alignment of CDR3 sequences to IMGT reference sequences was used to assign V, D and J gene segments. For a sequence to be retained, at least a six-nucleotide match to both a V gene segment and a J gene segment was required. A rearrangement was called productive if the CDR3 had no stop codons and remained in frame with V and J, and every other rearrangement was called non-productive. CDR3 was defined according to IMGT convention as the region running from the second conserved V-encoded cysteine to the conserved J-encoded phenylalanine. The earlier analysis of about 590 of the donors excluded sequences that lacked an unambiguous match to a single V gene segment. In an earlier analysis of a few hundred of the donors, V segments were called functional above 56.7% productive rearrangements and were called segregating when the between-donor standard deviation exceeded 5%. A statistical classification framework was built for diagnosing cytomegalovirus status from the catalog of TCR beta chain sequences. In a later analysis, TCR nucleotide sequences were compared against IMGT/GENE-DB human TR gene sequences so that V and J genes could be assigned. The TCRdist pipeline was used in a later analysis to assign CDR3 sequences and most-parsimonious VDJ recombination scenarios. In a later analysis, each TCR beta chain was defined by its CDR3 amino acid sequence together with its V-gene family, and reads lacking a unique V-gene family were excluded. To address suspected cross-contamination and a sequencing artifact, a later analysis removed 450 to 700 highly shared, low-generation-probability nucleotide sequences. In a later analysis, a clonal expansion index for each public chain was calculated from normalized within-repertoire ranks of inferred template counts. Generation probabilities in a later analysis came from a VDJ recombination model fitted to out-of-frame rearrangements, and those results were checked against IGoR. In a later analysis, hypergeometric tests were used to score TCR-TCR, TCR-HLA and TCR-CMV co-occurrence, with a repertoire-size bias correction applied to TCR pairs. To estimate false discovery rates, a later analysis permuted the HLA or CMV assignments 20 times. In a later analysis, co-occurring TCRs were grouped with DBSCAN, and TCRdist sequence similarity was added when clustering was performed within HLA-allele-positive subsets. Repertoires with fewer than 30,000 or more than 120,000 public chains, plus five repertoires with anomalous nucleotide sharing, were excluded from co-occurrence clustering. Here the immuneACCESS table is served through TCRdb, limited to in-frame sequences with V and J called. Missing clones are a known gap in these copies; in checked studies unresolved V genes cover under half, and the rest lacks a known reason. The DNA was the basis for D and trimming; V, J and clone size are from that table. The sample table lists more than 150,000 clones, 65% to 90% of them with a count of one. The leading ten clones occupy less than 7% of the sample.

The CDR3 measures 14 amino acids from cysteine to phenylalanine. Of all the DNA, just the CDR3 is kept, 42 bases in frame from base 1. The junction shows trimming of 5 bases on V and 3 bases on J, plus 15 bases between the germline ends. CDR1 and CDR2 (SGHTS, YDEGEE) derive from the germline V gene. In total, approximately 700 healthy bone marrow donors made up the cohort. Cohort members were all nominally healthy when sampled, although unrecorded immune exposures were likely present. The donor tested CMV seropositive and was one of the 289 seropositive cohort members. Every donor gave a peripheral blood sample, and the peripheral blood mononuclear cells from that sample were used for TCR beta sequencing. The Qiagen DNeasy Blood Extraction Kit was used to extract genomic DNA from the blood cell samples. Notes on this clone: Its antigen is unknown. No much larger clone is present one base from it, and per-base qualities are unavailable.

General study outcomes and caveats: A later genetic analysis reported fewer N-insertions in productive TCRs among donors in an Asian-associated ancestry cluster than the roughly 640-donor mean. In a later analysis, TCR association rates were found to vary across HLA loci, with the most associated TCRs seen for DRB1 alleles and the fewest for HLA-C alleles. A further reported finding was that TCR beta sequences accurately predicted the HLA-A and HLA-B alleles for most subjects in the first cohort. In a later analysis, HLA-associated TCR beta chains showed more clonal expansion and lower generation probabilities than non-associated chains that were equally common. The authors suggested that the approach could potentially be extended to other disease states and immunological phenotypes. Assigning TCR associations to individual alleles was difficult when HLA alleles, especially DR and DQ, strongly co-occurred. In vitro tests confirmed that a few of the cytomegalovirus-associated TCR beta chains recognize cytomegalovirus antigens. A later analysis found that most CMV-associated TCR beta chains appeared HLA-restricted, with HLA associations seemingly driven largely by CMV exposure. V-gene and J-gene trimming of TCR beta chains was associated with a missense DCLRE1C variant in a later genetic analysis, and the association was replicated in an independent cohort. In an earlier analysis of 587 of the donors, most TCR beta V segments were observed in productive rearrangements about 87% or about 30% of the time, broadly matching IMGT annotations. Only TCR beta chains were sequenced in this cohort, and the absence of alpha or paired-chain data limited detectable features. Immune exposure information for the cohort was limited to CMV serostatus. In a later analysis, 15,000 to 20,000 TCR beta sequences were associated with specific HLA alleles at a false discovery rate of 0.05. A later analysis reported that several top co-occurrence clusters appeared linked to parvovirus B19, influenza, CMV and Epstein-Barr virus. HLA typing was unavailable for some donors at each locus, so association tests used only the typed subset. The classifier was reported to diagnose cytomegalovirus status with high specificity and sensitivity in both the original and validation cohorts. In the study, some 160 TCR beta chains were listed as associated with cytomegalovirus. The presence/absence analyses assumed that sequencing depth was roughly uniform across donors, and that assumption may not be true. Some IMGT-functional V segments, including TRBV6-2 and TRBV6-3, could not be distinguished by the 87-base-pair reads and were therefore excluded. Because counts were too low, 15 to 20 rarely observed V segments, including chromosome 9 orphons, were excluded from the earlier analysis of 587 of the donors. Linkage disequilibrium might explain the correlated functional status among segregating V segments, but an unknown experimental factor could not be excluded. A cluster of highly shared sequence variants was judged likely to represent a technical artifact of the sequencing pipeline. Most TCR sequences were seen in very few donors, while some public TCRs were found in many individuals.

This chain joins TRBV5-8 to TRBJ2-7; 5 matching bases give a weak D call of TRBD2. This sequence originates from a man between 35 and 55 years old in good health and CMV-seropositive. The sequenced material came from PBMCs. Read as DNA, the sequence is TGTGCCAGCAGGCTGAACGGGAAGCACTACGAGCAGTACTTC. It specifies CASRLNGKHYEQYF.